Only a few counts were recorded for the clone carrying this T cell receptor beta chain. What it binds is unknown. Measured with immunoSEQ multiplex PCR; TCRdb has only the in-frame clones, and not every one. The sample has about 61,000 clones, roughly 85% seen once; the top ten hold roughly 8.8%. This sample is drawn from a study of PD-1 blockade in classical Hodgkin lymphoma. General study findings and limits: Individuals initiating nivolumab under 1 year after ASCT were excluded. Lower baseline TCR diversity marked trial partial responders and progressors. Undefined causes, possibly disease activity or prior therapy, underlie the repertoire differences. It was reported that newly diagnosed patients had less baseline TCR diversity than healthy donors.

Indicated time point: cycle 4 day 1 (C4D1), after more than 5 weeks of nivolumab. Relapses following autologous stem cell transplantation were seen in all patients, with brentuximab vedotin exposure varying. Trimming cost V 5 bases and J 9 bases; bases outside gene matches: 14. CDR3 length: 16 amino acids. From germline, CDR1 is SEHNR and CDR2 FQNEAQ (reference sequence). The sequence derives from a human donor with classical Hodgkin lymphoma. This sequence joins TRBV7-9 and TRBJ2-1, with 9 bases identical to TRBD2. Here the sequenced sample was peripheral blood mononuclear cells (PBMCs), taken before the fourth cycle of nivolumab. The CDR3 loop reads CASSPTGRGGRTEQFF. The CDR3 DNA reads as TGTGCCAGCAGCCCCACGGGGCGGGGGGGCCGCACTGAGCAGTTCTTC.